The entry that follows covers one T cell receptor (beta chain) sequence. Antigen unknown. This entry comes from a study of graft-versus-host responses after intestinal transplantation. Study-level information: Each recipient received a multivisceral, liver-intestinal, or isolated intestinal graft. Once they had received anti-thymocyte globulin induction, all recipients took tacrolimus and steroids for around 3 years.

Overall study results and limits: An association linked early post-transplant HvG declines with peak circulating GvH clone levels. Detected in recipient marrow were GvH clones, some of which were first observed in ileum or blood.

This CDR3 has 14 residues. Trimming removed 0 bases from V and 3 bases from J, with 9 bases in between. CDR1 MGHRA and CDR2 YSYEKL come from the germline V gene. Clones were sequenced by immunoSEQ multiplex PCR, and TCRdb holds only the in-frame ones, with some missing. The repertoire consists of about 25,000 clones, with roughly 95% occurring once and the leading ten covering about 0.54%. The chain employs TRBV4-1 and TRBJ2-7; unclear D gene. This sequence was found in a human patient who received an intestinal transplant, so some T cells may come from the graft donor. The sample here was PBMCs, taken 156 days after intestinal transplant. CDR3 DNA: TGCGCCAGCAGCCAAGATTCCGCCAGCTACGAGCAGTACTTC. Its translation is CASSQDSASYEQYF.